The clone carrying this T cell receptor (beta chain) was seen only once. The CDR3 is 16 residues long. Trimming removed 1 base from V and 1 base from J, with 8 bases in between. CDR1 is MNHEY, CDR2 SVGAGI, per germline. The data stem from a study of blood T cell repertoires in COVID-19. As originally analysed: Estimation of nucleated cell counts was performed using reference gene primer amplification. Measured with immunoSEQ multiplex PCR; TCRdb has only the in-frame clones, and not every one. D and trimming come from the DNA, and the V and J calls and clone size come from that table. The sample consists of roughly 81,000 clones, approximately 86% of them appearing once.

The chain recombines TRBV6-5 with TRBJ2-6, with a tentative D call TRBD1 (6 bases). Specimen: peripheral blood. This TCR came from a man aged 40-50 years with acute or convalescent COVID-19. The CDR3 spells CASSYFTGSGANVLTF. In DNA, the CDR3 is TGTGCCAGCAGTTACTTTACAGGGTCTGGGGCCAACGTCCTGACTTTC.